This passage covers 22 T cell receptor beta chains from one sample sequenced in a study of control samples from healthy donors and cancer patients. Some clones are missing from TCRdb's copy, which holds only in-frame ones; the method was immunoSEQ multiplex PCR. The sample shows about 18,000 clones, around 84% of them seen only once. The sequenced sample was PBMCs. The receptor set was obtained from a woman in her 70s with lung cancer.

The V and J genes are TRBV28 and TRBJ2-3; D is uncertain. V lost 6 bases and J lost 0, with 10 bases in between. In germline, CDR1 is MDHEN, CDR2 SYDVKM. This CDR3 has 14 residues. CDR3 sequence (DNA): TGTGCCAGCAGCCCAGATTCAAGCACAGATACGCAGTATTTT. This codes for CASSPDSSTDTQYF.

V and J are TRBV6-5 and TRBJ2-7; 8 bases are a match to TRBD1. The V segment lost 4 bases and the J segment 2 bases; nucleotides outside the gene matches: 7. The CDR3 loop spans 15 amino acids. Germline V gene data show CDR1 as MNHEY and CDR2 as SVGAGI. Here the CDR3 reads CASSSQGAGTYEQYF. The CDR3 DNA sequence: TGTGCCAGCAGTTCGCAGGGGGCAGGAACCTACGAGCAGTACTTC.

The chain is built from TRBV7-2 and TRBJ1-2, with 7 bases lining up with TRBD1. Unmatched junction bases numbered 4, after V lost 1 base and J lost 2 bases. Germline CDR1 reads SGHTA; CDR2 reads FQGNSA. This CDR3 is 15 amino acids long. CDR3 in amino acids: CASSLDSGGNYGYTF. In DNA, the CDR3 is TGTGCCAGCAGCTTAGATTCAGGGGGGAACTATGGCTACACCTTC.

This sequence joins TRBV11-2 and TRBJ2-5; no firm D call. The CDR3 is 14 residues long. The V gene lost 3 bases and the J gene lost 4 bases, with 12 bases spanning the gap. Germline CDR1 SGHAT, CDR2 FQNNGV. Here the CDR3 DNA reads TGTGCCAGCAGCTTGAGCGTGGGTGGAGAGACCCAGTACTTC. Encoded protein: CASSLSVGGETQYF.

This clone was detected only a few times. This chain links TRBV5-8 with TRBJ2-7; D not certain. The CDR3 extends over 13 amino acids. Trimming took off 0 bases at V and 0 bases at J, with 4 bases between the two ends. CDR1 SGHTS and CDR2 YDEGEE come from the germline V gene. The CDR3 DNA follows: TGTGCCAGCAGCTTGGGGAACTCCTACGAGCAGTACTTC. Amino acid sequence: CASSLGNSYEQYF. Supplemented by reference TRBV5-8 and TRBJ2-7, the full variable domain reads EAGVTQSPTHLIKTRGQQATLRCSPISGHTSVYWYQQALGLGLQFLLWYDEGEERNRGNFPPRFSGRQFPNYSSELNVNALELEDSALYLCASSLGNSYEQYFGPGTRLTVT.

V usage is TRBV6-2 or TRBV6-3 and J usage is TRBJ1-3; D remains ambiguous. V was clipped by 5 bases and J by 0 bases, with 11 bases between them. CDR1 and CDR2 from the germline V gene are MNHEY and SVGEGT. The CDR3 length is 15 residues. CDR3 in DNA: TGTGCCAGCAGTCCCGGGTCCGACTCTGGAAACACCATATATTTT. Its translation is CASSPGSDSGNTIYF.

This clone appeared a single time. V usage is TRBV21-1 and J usage is TRBJ2-5; the table's TRBD2 call for D was not verified on the DNA. TRBV21-1 is a listed pseudogene. This CDR3 is built from 13 residues. The CDR3 here is CASIPSEKETQYF. The CDR3, as DNA: TGTGCCAGCATCCCTTCGGAGAAAGAGACCCAGTACTTC.

This clone occurred once. V gene TRBV19 combines with J gene TRBJ2-7, with D possibly matching TRBD2 (6 bases). This CDR3 contains 14 residues. CDR1 LNHDA and CDR2 SQIVND come from the germline V gene (reference sequence). The V end lost 5 bases, the J end lost 4 bases, and 15 bases lay between the germline ends. The CDR3 region has the DNA TGTGCCAGTAGTCCCCGGGGACTTTCATACGAGCAGTACTTC. Amino acid sequence: CASSPRGLSYEQYF. The entire variable domain, with the rest obtained from reference TRBV19 and TRBJ2-7, is as follows: DGGITQSPKYLFRKEGQNVTLSCEQNLNHDAMYWYRQDPGQGLRLIYYSQIVNDFQKGDIAEGYSVSREKKESFPLTVTSAQKNPTAFYLCASSPRGLSYEQYFGPGTRLTVT.

The J gene is TRBJ2-2, the V gene TRBV6-2 or TRBV6-3; 8 bases are a match to TRBD1. V lost 0 bases, J lost 0 bases, and 9 bases stayed unmatched. Germline V lookup: CDR1 MNHEY, CDR2 SVGEGT. This CDR3 is built from 19 residues. This CDR3 reads CASSYSTTGASANTGELFF. The CDR3 nucleotides read TGTGCCAGCAGTTACTCGACGACAGGGGCCTCCGCGAACACCGGGGAGCTGTTTTTT.

This chain uses TRBV29-1 with TRBJ2-3; possibly TRBD1 for D (5 bases). This CDR3 contains 13 residues. Germline V gene data show CDR1 as SQVTM and CDR2 as ANQGSEA. The V and J ends lost 8 bases and 2 bases respectively, with 14 bases between them. DNA of the CDR3: TGCAGCATTAGGGCAGGGATCACAGATACGCAGTATTTT. It is translated as CSIRAGITDTQYF.

The rearrangement links TRBV11-3 to TRBJ2-1, with 8 bases aligning to TRBD1. Per germline, CDR1 SGHNT and CDR2 YENEEA. CDR3 length: 15 amino acids. V was clipped by 3 bases and J by 4 bases; unmatched bases: 5. The CDR3 reads CASSLGQVIYNEQFF. In DNA form, the CDR3 reads TGTGCCAGCAGCTTGGGACAGGTAATATACAATGAGCAGTTCTTC.

This clone was observed a handful of times. The chain carries TRBV27 and TRBJ2-7, with TRBD2 matching 13 bases. The V gene end was trimmed by 3 bases and the J gene end by 7 bases; junction bases not matched to a gene: 12. The CDR3 has 17 amino acids. Germline CDR1 and CDR2: MNHEY and SMNVEV (reference sequence). The CDR3 is CASSFTSGRVRFREQYF. The CDR3 nucleotides read TGTGCCAGCAGTTTCACTAGCGGGAGGGTGCGATTTAGGGAGCAGTACTTC.

V usage is TRBV4-2 and J usage is TRBJ2-3; D not resolved. Trimming removed 4 bases from V and 6 bases from J, with 11 bases in between. CDR3 size: 13 residues. Germline V lookup: CDR1 LGHNA, CDR2 YNFKEQ. The CDR3 DNA is TGTGCCAGCAGCCTTAAATCACAGGATACGCAGTATTTT. Its protein is CASSLKSQDTQYF.

V and J are TRBV6-5 and TRBJ1-2; tentative D call: TRBD1 (5 bases). The CDR3 totals 12 residues. V lost 8 bases and J 10 bases, leaving 17 bases between the germline ends. CDR1 MNHEY and CDR2 SVGAGI come from the germline V gene. CDR3 in DNA: TGTGCCAGCTCCCTTGGGGGGATTATCTACACCTTC. It encodes CASSLGGIIYTF.

The chain links TRBV4-2 to TRBJ2-3; 12 bases agree with TRBD1. Trimming removed 1 base from V and 8 bases from J; junction bases left unmatched: 7. The CDR3 covers 16 residues. The germline CDR1 and CDR2 sequences are LGHNA and YNFKEQ. The CDR3 DNA sequence: TGTGCCAGCAGCCAAGGGACGGGACAGGGGGCGAGTACGCAGTATTTT. Translating gives CASSQGTGQGASTQYF.

The chain links TRBV19 to TRBJ1-1; the D is unclear. CDR1 is LNHDA and CDR2 is SQIVND in the germline V gene (reference sequence). The CDR3 is 12 residues long. V was shortened by 5 bases and J by 7 bases, with 11 bases between the two germline ends. CDR3 residues: CASSSRRDEAFF. CDR3 nucleotide sequence: TGTGCCAGTAGTTCTCGGAGAGATGAAGCTTTCTTT.

The CDR3 DNA reads as TGTGCCAGCAGCCATCCCAGGCGGGTCAAGGAAAGTAACACCGGGGAGCTGTTTTTT. The encoded protein is CASSHPRRVKESNTGELFF. The V call is TRBV2, the J call TRBJ2-2; D is perhaps TRBD2 (5 bases). The CDR3 spans 19 residues. Per germline, CDR1 SNHLY and CDR2 FYNNEI. V lost 6 bases and J 2 bases, leaving 25 bases between the germline ends.

This chain uses TRBV18 with TRBJ2-4, with D perhaps TRBD1 (5 bases). The CDR3 sequence is 13 residues long. V lost 6 bases to trimming and J lost 4 bases, with 10 bases between them. The germline V gene has CDR1 KGHSH and CDR2 LQKENI. DNA of the CDR3: TGTGCCAGCTCCCCTGGGGCAAAAAACATTCAGTACTTC. It yields the protein CASSPGAKNIQYF.

V and J are TRBV18 and TRBJ1-1; D remains unclear. Germline CDR1 is KGHSH and CDR2 is LQKENI. The V and J ends lost 4 bases and 0 bases respectively, with 15 bases between them. CDR3 size: 16 residues. This chain's CDR3 is CASSQTPDGLNTEAFF. For the CDR3, the DNA is TGTGCCAGCTCACAAACCCCGGACGGCTTGAACACTGAAGCTTTCTTT.

V is TRBV4-1 and J is TRBJ2-7, with TRBD1 matching over 8 bases. The germline gives CDR1 MGHRA, CDR2 YSYEKL. This CDR3 comprises 15 residues. V shed 2 bases and J 3 bases; nucleotides not matched to a gene: 6. This CDR3 is CASSQKATGGYEQYF. The CDR3 DNA is TGCGCCAGCAGCCAAAAAGCTACAGGGGGCTACGAGCAGTACTTC.

This chain uses TRBV21-1 with TRBJ2-3; the D segment call TRBD2 is taken from the table without a DNA check. TRBV21-1 is deemed a pseudogene. This CDR3 has 18 amino acids. CDR3 in DNA: TGTGCCAGCAGCAAAGGGAGGGGCAACGAGGGGAGCACAGATACGCAGTATTTT. Translating it yields CASSKGRGNEGSTDTQYF.

The chain combines TRBV7-7 with TRBJ2-5; D remains ambiguous. V lost 2 bases, J lost 2 bases, and 6 bases lay in between. Germline values: CDR1 SSHAT, CDR2 FNYEAQ (reference sequence). This CDR3 is 13 amino acids long. The CDR3 DNA is TGTGCCAGCAGCTTACGGCCTCAAGAGACCCAGTACTTC. Protein sequence: CASSLRPQETQYF.